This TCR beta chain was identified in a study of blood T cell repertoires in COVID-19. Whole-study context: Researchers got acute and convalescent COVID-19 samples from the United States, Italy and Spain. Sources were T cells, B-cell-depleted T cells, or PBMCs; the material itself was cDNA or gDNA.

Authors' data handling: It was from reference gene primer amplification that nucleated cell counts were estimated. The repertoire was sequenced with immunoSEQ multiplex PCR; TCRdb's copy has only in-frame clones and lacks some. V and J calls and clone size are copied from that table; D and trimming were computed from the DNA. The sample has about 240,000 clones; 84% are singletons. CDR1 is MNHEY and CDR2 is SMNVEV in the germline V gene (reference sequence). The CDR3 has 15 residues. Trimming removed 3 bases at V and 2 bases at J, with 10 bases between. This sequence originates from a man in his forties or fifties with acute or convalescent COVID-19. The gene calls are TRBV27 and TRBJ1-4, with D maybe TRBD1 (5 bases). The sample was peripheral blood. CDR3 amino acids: CASSFTQETNEKLFF. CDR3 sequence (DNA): TGTGCCAGCAGTTTTACACAGGAGACTAATGAAAAACTGTTTTTT.